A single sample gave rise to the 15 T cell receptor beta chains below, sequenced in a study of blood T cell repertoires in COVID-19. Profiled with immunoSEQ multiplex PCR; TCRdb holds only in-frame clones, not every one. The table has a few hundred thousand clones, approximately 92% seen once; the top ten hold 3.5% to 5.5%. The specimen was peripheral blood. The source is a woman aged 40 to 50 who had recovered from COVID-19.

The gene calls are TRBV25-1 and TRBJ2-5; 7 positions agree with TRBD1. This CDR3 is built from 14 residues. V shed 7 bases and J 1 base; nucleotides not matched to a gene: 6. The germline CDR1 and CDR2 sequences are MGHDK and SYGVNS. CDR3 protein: CASTSEGAQETQYF. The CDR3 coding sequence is TGTGCCAGCACCTCCGAGGGGGCCCAAGAGACCCAGTACTTC.

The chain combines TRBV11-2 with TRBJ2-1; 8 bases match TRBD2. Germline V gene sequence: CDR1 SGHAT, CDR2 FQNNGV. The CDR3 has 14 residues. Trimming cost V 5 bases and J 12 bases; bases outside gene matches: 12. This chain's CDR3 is CASSLLGRAVGQFF. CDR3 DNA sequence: TGTGCCAGCAGCCTTCTCGGGAGGGCCGTTGGGCAGTTCTTC.

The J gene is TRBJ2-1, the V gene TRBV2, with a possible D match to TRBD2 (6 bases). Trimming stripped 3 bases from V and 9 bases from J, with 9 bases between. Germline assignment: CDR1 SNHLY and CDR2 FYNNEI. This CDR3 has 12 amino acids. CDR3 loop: CASSEAGSEQFF. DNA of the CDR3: TGTGCCAGCAGTGAGGCGGGGTCTGAGCAGTTCTTC.

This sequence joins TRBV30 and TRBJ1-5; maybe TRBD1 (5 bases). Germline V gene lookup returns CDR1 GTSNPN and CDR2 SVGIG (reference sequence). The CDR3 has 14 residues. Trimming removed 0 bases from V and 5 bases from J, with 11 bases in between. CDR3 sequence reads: CAWSVGGDDQPQHF. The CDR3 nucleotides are TGTGCCTGGAGTGTGGGAGGGGATGATCAGCCCCAGCATTTT.

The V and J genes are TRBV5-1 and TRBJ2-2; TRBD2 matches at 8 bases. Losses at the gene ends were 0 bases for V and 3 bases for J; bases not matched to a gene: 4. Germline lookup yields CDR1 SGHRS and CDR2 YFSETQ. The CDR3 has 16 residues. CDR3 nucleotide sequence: TGCGCCAGCAGCTTGGAGGCGGGGGGTTACACCGGGGAGCTGTTTTTT. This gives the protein CASSLEAGGYTGELFF.

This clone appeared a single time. CDR3 amino acids: CASSRSSGRAGTDTQYF. CDR3 DNA sequence: TGTGCCAGCAGTAGGAGTAGCGGGAGGGCGGGCACAGATACGCAGTATTTT. The J gene is TRBJ2-3, the V gene TRBV7-9; 11 bases match TRBD2. V shed 6 bases and J 1 base; nucleotides not matched to a gene: 9. The germline CDR1 and CDR2 sequences are SEHNR and FQNEAQ (reference sequence). The CDR3 spans 17 residues.

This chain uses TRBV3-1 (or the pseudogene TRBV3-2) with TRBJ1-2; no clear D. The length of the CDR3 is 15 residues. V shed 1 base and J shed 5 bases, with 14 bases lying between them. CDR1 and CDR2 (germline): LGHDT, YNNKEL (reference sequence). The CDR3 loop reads CASSQVTEGIYGYTF. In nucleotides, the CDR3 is TGTGCCAGCAGCCAAGTCACGGAGGGTATTTATGGCTACACCTTC.

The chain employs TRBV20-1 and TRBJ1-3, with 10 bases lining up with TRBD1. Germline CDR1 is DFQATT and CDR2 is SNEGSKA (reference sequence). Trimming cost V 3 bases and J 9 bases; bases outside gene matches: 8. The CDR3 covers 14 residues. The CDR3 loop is CSASRTGGTGTIYF. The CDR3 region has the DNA TGCAGTGCTAGTCGGACAGGGGGTACGGGCACCATATATTTT.

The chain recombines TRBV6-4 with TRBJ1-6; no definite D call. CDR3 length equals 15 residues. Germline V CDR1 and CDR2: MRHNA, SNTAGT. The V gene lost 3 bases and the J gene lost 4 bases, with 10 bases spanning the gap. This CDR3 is CASSEEPRYNSPLHF. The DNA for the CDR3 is TGTGCCAGCAGTGAAGAACCGCGATATAATTCACCCCTCCACTTT.

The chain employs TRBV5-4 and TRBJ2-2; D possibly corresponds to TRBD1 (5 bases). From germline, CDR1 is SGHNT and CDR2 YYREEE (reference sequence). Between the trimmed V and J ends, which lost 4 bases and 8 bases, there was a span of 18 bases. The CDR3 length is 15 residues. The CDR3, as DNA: TGTGCCAGCAGCCCGCTAGACAGATCGAAAGGGGAGCTGTTTTTT. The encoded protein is CASSPLDRSKGELFF.

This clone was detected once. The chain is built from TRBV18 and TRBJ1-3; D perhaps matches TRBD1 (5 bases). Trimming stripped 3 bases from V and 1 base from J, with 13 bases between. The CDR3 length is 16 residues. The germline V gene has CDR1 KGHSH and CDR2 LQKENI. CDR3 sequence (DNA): TGTGCCAGCTCACCGCTCGGGGGATCATCTGGAAACACCATATATTTT. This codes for CASSPLGGSSGNTIYF.

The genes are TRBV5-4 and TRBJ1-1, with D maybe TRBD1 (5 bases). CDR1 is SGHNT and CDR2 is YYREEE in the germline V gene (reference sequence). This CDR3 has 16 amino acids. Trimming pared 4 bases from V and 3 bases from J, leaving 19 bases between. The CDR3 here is CASSRGGVFMDTEAFF. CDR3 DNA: TGTGCCAGCAGCCGGGGAGGGGTTTTTATGGACACTGAAGCTTTCTTT.

DNA for the CDR3: TGTGCCAGCAGCTTGGCATCAGAAAATCAGCCCCAGCATTTT. Protein sequence: CASSLASENQPQHF. The J gene is TRBJ1-5, the V gene TRBV5-6; unclear D gene. The CDR3 has 14 residues. V was clipped by 0 bases and J by 4 bases, with 8 bases between them. Germline CDR1 reads SGHDT; CDR2 reads YYEEEE.

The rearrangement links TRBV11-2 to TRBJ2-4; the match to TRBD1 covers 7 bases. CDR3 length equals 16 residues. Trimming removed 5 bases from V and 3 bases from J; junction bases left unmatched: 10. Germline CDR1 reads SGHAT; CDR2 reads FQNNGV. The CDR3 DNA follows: TGTGCCAGCAGCCTTACGACAGGGTCGGACAAAAACATTCAGTACTTC. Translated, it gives CASSLTTGSDKNIQYF.

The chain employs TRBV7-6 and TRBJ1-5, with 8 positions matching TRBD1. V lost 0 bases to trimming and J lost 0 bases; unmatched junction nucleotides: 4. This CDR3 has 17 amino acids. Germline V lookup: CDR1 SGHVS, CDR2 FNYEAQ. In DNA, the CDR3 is TGTGCCAGCAGCTTAGCCACAGGGGGATATAGCAATCAGCCCCAGCATTTT. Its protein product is CASSLATGGYSNQPQHF.